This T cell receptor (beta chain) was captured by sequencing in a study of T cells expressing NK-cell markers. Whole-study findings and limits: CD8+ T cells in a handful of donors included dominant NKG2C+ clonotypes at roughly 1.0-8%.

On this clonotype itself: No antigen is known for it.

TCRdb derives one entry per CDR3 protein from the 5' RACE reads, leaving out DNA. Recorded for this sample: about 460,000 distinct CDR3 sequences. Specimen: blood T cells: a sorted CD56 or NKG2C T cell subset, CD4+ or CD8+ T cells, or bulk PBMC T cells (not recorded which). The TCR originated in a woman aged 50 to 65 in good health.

The CDR3 spells CASSSGSSSSGNTIYF. This chain joins TRBV12-3 or TRBV12-4 and TRBJ1-3. The CDR3 has 16 amino acids.